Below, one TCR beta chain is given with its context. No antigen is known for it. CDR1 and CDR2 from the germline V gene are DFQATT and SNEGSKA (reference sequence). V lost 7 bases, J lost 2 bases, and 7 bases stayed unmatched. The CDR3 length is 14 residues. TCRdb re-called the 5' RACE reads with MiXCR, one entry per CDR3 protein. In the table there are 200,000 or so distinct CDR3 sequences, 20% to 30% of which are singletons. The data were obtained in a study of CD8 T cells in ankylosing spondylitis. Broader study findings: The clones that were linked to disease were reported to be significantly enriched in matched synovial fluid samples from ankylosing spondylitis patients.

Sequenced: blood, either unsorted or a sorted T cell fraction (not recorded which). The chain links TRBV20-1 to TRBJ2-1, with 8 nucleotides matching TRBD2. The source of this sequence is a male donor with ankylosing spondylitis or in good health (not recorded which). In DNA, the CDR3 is TGCAGTGGTATGCCGGGACTAGCCTACAATGAGCAGTTCTTC. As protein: CSGMPGLAYNEQFF.